This is a list of T cell receptor beta chains from one sample in a study of identical twins. TCRdb reprocessed the 5' RACE reads with MiXCR, giving one entry per CDR3 protein. The data show a few hundred thousand distinct CDR3 sequences, 13% to 15% seen once. These data were likewise used in another study, on yellow fever vaccine responses in identical twins.

Sample: CD4+ T cells sorted from blood. Receptor source: a woman between 18 and 29 years old in good health. The CDR3 runs from the conserved cysteine through the conserved F or W. The D gene is left open where the match is weak. Expanded clones are given a class, and other clones once, few, many or no size at all.

clone size	V gene	D gene	J gene	CDR3 protein	CDR3 DNA
few	TRBV25-1	-	TRBJ2-3	CASSEWQGLQYF	TGTGCCAGCAGTGAATGGCAGGGTCTGCAGTATTTT
many	TRBV4-2	-	TRBJ2-5	CASSQDFGGNQETQYF	TGTGCCAGCAGCCAAGATTTTGGGGGGAACCAAGAGACCCAGTACTTC
-	TRBV20-1	TRBD2	TRBJ2-3	CATSGPLYSTDTQYF	TGCGCGACTAGCGGGCCTCTCTATAGCACAGATACGCAGTATTTT
-	TRBV5-6	TRBD2	TRBJ2-2	CASSRQTLAGGSGELFF	TGTGCCAGCAGCCGCCAGACCCTAGCGGGAGGATCCGGGGAGCTGTTTTTT
once	TRBV18	-	TRBJ2-3	CASSPRVIGTDTQYF	TGTGCCAGCTCACCCAGGGTTATTGGCACAGATACGCAGTATTTT
few	TRBV4-2	-	TRBJ2-7	CASSQVLGQGGVDEQYF	TGTGCCAGCAGCCAAGTGCTTGGGCAGGGGGGAGTCGACGAGCAGTACTTC
few	TRBV28	-	TRBJ2-2	CASSLSWSVKANTGELFF	TGTGCCAGCAGTTTATCTTGGTCCGTTAAGGCGAACACCGGGGAGCTGTTTTTT
-	TRBV5-1	-	TRBJ2-5	CASSLTSGVGETQYF	TGCGCCAGCAGCTTGACCTCAGGGGTCGGGGAGACCCAGTACTTC
-	TRBV10-1	-	TRBJ2-3	CASSERTGPVDTQYF	TGCGCCAGCAGTGAAAGGACGGGGCCTGTCGATACGCAGTATTTT
few	TRBV10-3	TRBD2	TRBJ2-7	CAIRPGTNDEQYF	TGTGCCATCAGACCCGGGACTAACGACGAGCAGTACTTC
-	TRBV20-1	-	TRBJ1-1	CRPLGTEAFF	TGCAGACCCTTGGGGACTGAAGCTTTCTTT
few	TRBV4-2	TRBD1	TRBJ2-1	CASSPLKTQGATPNEQFF	TGTGCCAGCAGCCCCCTAAAAACACAGGGGGCGACCCCCAATGAGCAGTTCTTC
-	TRBV2	TRBD2	TRBJ2-3	CASSGSGISTDTQYF	TGTGCCAGCAGTGGTAGCGGGATTAGCACAGATACGCAGTATTTT
-	TRBV19	TRBD1	TRBJ2-7	CASSTTGTGSYEQYF	TGTGCCAGTAGTACAACCGGGACAGGGAGCTACGAGCAGTACTTC
-	TRBV6-4	TRBD2	TRBJ2-7	CASSDARLAGPYEQYF	TGTGCCAGCAGTGACGCACGACTAGCGGGTCCCTACGAGCAGTACTTC
few	TRBV24-1	TRBD1	TRBJ2-5	CATSDPGQGKETQYF	TGTGCCACCAGTGACCCGGGACAGGGGAAAGAGACCCAGTACTTC
few	TRBV6-5	-	TRBJ1-6	CASSNWNSPLHF	TGTGCCAGCAGTAACTGGAATTCACCCCTCCACTTT
-	TRBV3-1	-	TRBJ2-2	CASSQAGHPNTGELFF	TGTGCCAGCAGCCAAGCGGGACATCCGAACACCGGGGAGCTGTTTTTT
few	TRBV2	-	TRBJ1-1	CASRWDGNTEAFF	TGTGCCAGCAGGTGGGACGGCAACACTGAAGCTTTCTTT
-	TRBV3-1	TRBD2	TRBJ2-3	CASSQETSGEPSTDTQYF	TGTGCCAGCAGCCAAGAGACTAGCGGAGAGCCTAGCACAGATACGCAGTATTTT
-	TRBV20-1	-	TRBJ2-2	CSASMRGPGELFF	TGCAGTGCTAGTATGCGGGGCCCCGGGGAGCTGTTTTTT
-	TRBV6-6	-	TRBJ1-1	CASSYVGVTEAFF	TGTGCCAGCAGTTACGTTGGGGTCACTGAAGCTTTCTTT
few	TRBV3-1	TRBD1	TRBJ2-7	CASSLQGSHEQYF	TGTGCCAGCAGCCTACAGGGGTCCCACGAGCAGTACTTC
few	TRBV2	TRBD1	TRBJ2-5	CASSDRGRQETQYF	TGTGCCAGCAGTGATAGGGGGCGGCAAGAGACCCAGTACTTC
few	TRBV4-2	-	TRBJ2-5	CASSHRFWETQYF	TGTGCCAGCAGCCATAGGTTCTGGGAGACCCAGTACTTC
-	TRBV20-1	TRBD2	TRBJ2-3	CSAVQPGTSGRGTQYF	TGCAGTGCTGTTCAACCCGGGACTAGCGGGAGGGGTACGCAGTATTTT
-	TRBV7-8	TRBD2	TRBJ2-1	CASSLEASGRAGEQFF	TGTGCCAGCAGCTTAGAGGCTAGCGGGAGGGCGGGTGAGCAGTTCTTC
-	TRBV10-3	TRBD2	TRBJ2-2	CAITPGTSGLGTGELFF	TGTGCCATCACCCCCGGGACTAGCGGACTAGGGACCGGGGAGCTGTTTTTT
-	TRBV29-1	-	TRBJ1-5	CSVAGTSNQPQHF	TGCAGCGTTGCTGGCACTAGCAATCAGCCCCAGCATTTT
few	TRBV10-3	TRBD2	TRBJ2-1	CAISGASGGYNEQFF	TGTGCCATCAGTGGGGCTAGCGGGGGTTACAATGAGCAGTTCTTC
few	TRBV7-9	TRBD1	TRBJ2-5	CASSHLRTGRVETQYF	TGTGCCAGCAGCCACCTGAGGACAGGTCGGGTAGAGACCCAGTACTTC
few	TRBV7-9	-	TRBJ1-2	CASSSGTDGYTF	TGTGCCAGCAGCTCAGGGACGGATGGCTACACCTTC
-	TRBV24-1	-	TRBJ2-3	CATSVREDTQYF	TGTGCCACCAGTGTTCGGGAAGATACGCAGTATTTT
few	TRBV10-3	TRBD2	TRBJ2-3	CAISPNSGGADTQYF	TGTGCCATCAGTCCTAATAGCGGGGGGGCCGATACGCAGTATTTT
few	TRBV6-5	-	TRBJ1-6	CASSSGRNNSPLHF	TGTGCCAGCAGTTCCGGACGGAATAATTCACCCCTCCACTTT
-	TRBV10-3	-	TRBJ2-1	CAISESRVAADNEQFF	TGTGCCATCAGTGAATCTAGAGTAGCCGCAGACAATGAGCAGTTCTTC
-	TRBV12-3/TRBV12-4	-	TRBJ2-3	CASKPGHSTDTQYF	TGTGCCAGCAAACCGGGACATTCCACAGATACGCAGTATTTT
many	TRBV7-3	TRBD2	TRBJ2-1	CASSLRGTSGYNEQFF	TGTGCCAGCAGCTTAAGGGGGACTAGCGGATACAATGAGCAGTTCTTC
-	TRBV12-3/TRBV12-4	-	TRBJ1-1	CASSRGGEAFF	TGTGCCAGCAGTCGAGGGGGTGAAGCTTTCTTT
few	TRBV21-1	-	TRBJ1-6	CASSIGQGVNSPLHF	TGTGCCAGCAGCATCGGACAGGGGGTAAATTCACCCCTCCACTTT
few	TRBV5-1	TRBD1	TRBJ2-5	CASSPRQGFQETQYF	TGCGCCAGCAGCCCCCGACAGGGCTTCCAAGAGACCCAGTACTTC
-	TRBV10-3	-	TRBJ2-3	CAISESLSTDTQYF	TGTGCCATCAGTGAGTCCTTATCCACAGATACGCAGTATTTT
many	TRBV9	-	TRBJ1-5	CASSVGDSFNQPQHF	TGTGCCAGCAGCGTAGGAGACAGCTTTAATCAGCCCCAGCATTTT
-	TRBV10-1	-	TRBJ2-5	CASSERLGWETQYF	TGCGCCAGCAGTGAGCGGCTGGGATGGGAGACCCAGTACTTC
few	TRBV9	-	TRBJ2-7	CASSLLDHSSYEQYF	TGTGCCAGCAGCCTTTTGGACCATTCCTCCTACGAGCAGTACTTC
-	TRBV10-3	TRBD1	TRBJ1-1	CAISETGTGGTEAFF	TGTGCCATCAGTGAGACCGGGACAGGGGGCACTGAAGCTTTCTTT
few	TRBV12-3/TRBV12-4	-	TRBJ2-7	CASSGPTGLSYEQYF	TGTGCCAGCAGCGGACCCACAGGGCTCTCCTACGAGCAGTACTTC
few	TRBV6-5	-	TRBJ2-3	CASSYDHLADTQYF	TGTGCCAGCAGTTACGACCATCTAGCAGATACGCAGTATTTT
many	TRBV11-2	-	TRBJ2-1	CASSPSWSSYNEQFF	TGTGCCAGCAGCCCCAGCTGGAGCTCCTACAATGAGCAGTTCTTC
few	TRBV20-1	-	TRBJ1-1	CSAQDSLNTEAFF	TGCAGTGCCCAGGACAGTTTGAACACTGAAGCTTTCTTT
many	TRBV29-1	-	TRBJ2-1	CSVVVYNEQFF	TGCAGCGTTGTCGTTTACAATGAGCAGTTCTTC
few	TRBV5-5	-	TRBJ2-7	CASSISGVGEQYF	TGTGCCAGCAGCATATCCGGTGTCGGCGAGCAGTACTTC
many	TRBV7-9	-	TRBJ1-6	CASSLGQMNSPLHF	TGTGCCAGCAGCTTAGGACAGATGAATTCACCCCTCCACTTT
-	TRBV19	TRBD2	TRBJ2-1	CASTGVSGGPAYNEQFF	TGTGCCAGTACCGGGGTTAGCGGGGGACCAGCCTACAATGAGCAGTTCTTC
-	TRBV28	-	TRBJ1-1	CASSLPHGGGVVHTEAFF	TGTGCCAGCAGTTTACCCCACGGTGGGGGGGTAGTTCACACTGAAGCTTTCTTT
-	TRBV18	TRBD1	TRBJ2-1	CASSPPKGANWYEQFF	TGTGCCAGCTCACCACCGAAGGGGGCGAATTGGTATGAGCAGTTCTTC